Listed below are T cell receptor beta chains from one sample, sequenced in a study of OX40 agonist ivuxolimab in advanced cancers. TCRdb's table, derived via immunoSEQ multiplex PCR, lists solely in-frame clones and lacks some. This table has tens of thousands of clones, 80% to 90% appearing once. The material sequenced was CD4+ or CD8+ T cells sorted from blood, taken in a trial of the OX40 agonist ivuxolimab. Receptors originate from an adult with an advanced solid tumor such as melanoma, head and neck, liver or kidney cancer. CDR3s include the opening cysteine and the closing phenylalanine or tryptophan. D genes are given only for firm matches. Not every row has a clone size; where given, it reads once, few, many or a size class.

cdr3_aa | j_call | clone_size | d_call | v_call
CASSILEGETQYF | TRBJ2-5 | NA | NA | TRBV5-6
CAWRVGRASTGELFF | TRBJ2-2 | NA | TRBD2 | TRBV30
CASSLGGEGPYNEQFF | TRBJ2-1 | NA | TRBD2 | TRBV11-1
CASSLDVLMLSSTDTQYF | TRBJ2-3 | NA | NA | TRBV5-1
CASSDSRGQALYGYTF | TRBJ1-2 | few | TRBD1 | TRBV13
CASSELGTGYGYTF | TRBJ1-2 | NA | NA | TRBV2
CASSRRVGQGADTGELFF | TRBJ2-2 | NA | TRBD1 | TRBV18
CASSPSASINLYTF | TRBJ1-2 | NA | NA | TRBV28
CASSETGGTNSNQPQHF | TRBJ1-5 | NA | TRBD1 | TRBV9
CASGGTSTNEKLFF | TRBJ1-4 | NA | NA | TRBV27
CASSSGTAMFGNTIYF | TRBJ1-3 | NA | TRBD1 | TRBV19
CASSQETAGMSTDTQYF | TRBJ2-3 | NA | NA | TRBV4-3
CASSPGLAGARYNEQFF | TRBJ2-1 | NA | TRBD2 | TRBV7-9
CASSSRQGAGTDTQYF | TRBJ2-3 | NA | TRBD1 | TRBV7-8
CASSVAGGLQETQYF | TRBJ2-5 | NA | TRBD2 | TRBV9
CASSPFTYGYTF | TRBJ1-2 | NA | NA | TRBV18
CASSLVSGDWNEQFF | TRBJ2-1 | NA | NA | TRBV7-2
CASSRQTSWGAGELFF | TRBJ2-2 | NA | TRBD2 | TRBV5-8
CASSLTGLAGGRTDTQYF | TRBJ2-3 | NA | TRBD2 | TRBV7-3
CASSSSDTQYF | TRBJ2-3 | once | NA | TRBV7-2
CASSFRTSEAAGEKLFF | TRBJ1-4 | NA | NA | TRBV5-6
CASSRGAENIQYF | TRBJ2-4 | NA | NA | TRBV9
CATSSVRSGSAPYEQYF | TRBJ2-7 | NA | TRBD2 | TRBV15
CASSLFSGNTIYF | TRBJ1-3 | NA | NA | TRBV28
CASSPSGGRRETQYF | TRBJ2-5 | NA | NA | TRBV7-3
CASSLVPSGTRGEQYF | TRBJ2-5 | NA | TRBD2 | TRBV7-9
CASKQGNQPQHF | TRBJ1-5 | NA | NA | TRBV6-5
CASSEGDREISYEQYF | TRBJ2-7 | NA | TRBD1 | TRBV11-2
CASSIGRYNSPLHF | TRBJ1-6 | NA | NA | TRBV19
CASTKLLAGVDTQYF | TRBJ2-3 | once | TRBD2 | TRBV27
CASSPRASGKLNEQFF | TRBJ2-1 | NA | NA | TRBV11-3
CATSRDRTGAVEKLFF | TRBJ1-4 | few | TRBD1 | TRBV15
CASSIFRRSTAATEAFF | TRBJ1-1 | NA | NA | TRBV19
CASSRQMGEGQPQHF | TRBJ1-5 | few | NA | TRBV18
CASSDGTGNSPLHF | TRBJ1-6 | NA | TRBD1 | TRBV6-5
CASTSPGHLNTGELFF | TRBJ2-2 | NA | NA | TRBV28
CASSSSGLAFF | TRBJ2-1 | NA | TRBD2 | TRBV7-2
CASRPAGPGAEDYGYTF | TRBJ1-2 | NA | NA | TRBV7-9
CASSLGAGPGDTIYF | TRBJ1-3 | NA | NA | TRBV7-9
CASSQGKGPYYEQYF | TRBJ2-7 | few | NA | TRBV4-1
CASRPQGAGNEQFF | TRBJ2-1 | NA | NA | TRBV5-1
CASNRMNTEAFF | TRBJ1-1 | NA | NA | TRBV19
CASSLEGGAWTGELFF | TRBJ2-2 | NA | TRBD2 | TRBV7-9